This TCR beta chain was documented in a study of shared clonotypes between healthy human individuals. CDR1 is MDHEN and CDR2 is SYDVKM in the germline V gene. J lost 4 bases, V lost 6 bases, and 7 bases had no gene match. CDR3 size: 15 residues. Produced via immunoSEQ multiplex PCR; TCRdb's table is partial and in-frame only. The table has around 2,000,000 clones, 93% seen once. Naive CD8 cells were CD45RO-negative, positively selected for CCR7, excluding terminally differentiated effector memory CD45RA+ cells. This clone was detected only once. The chain carries TRBV28 and TRBJ1-5, with 9 bases matching TRBD1. This sequence originates from a man aged 18-30 years in good health. Some clones in this sample may be carry-over from other donors' samples. The source material was naive CD8+ T cells from PBMCs. The CDR3 region is CASSWTGVLNQPQHF. The DNA for the CDR3 is TGTGCCAGCAGCTGGACAGGGGTTCTTAATCAGCCCCAGCATTTT.